The 17 T cell receptor beta chains in this list originate from one sample, sequenced in a study of T cells in Graves' hyperthyroidism and ophthalmopathy (dated by TCRdb to about 2019). Library method: multiplex PCR. Sequencing used an Illumina HiSeq 2000. The TCR beta CDR3 regions were amplified from RNA transcripts. The TCR CDR3 was subjected to a first round of RT-PCR using the HTBI primer set and the Qiagen OneStep RT-PCR kit. Using fastp at Q25 and MiXCR, TCRdb reprocessed the public reads and kept productive beta chains. When rows share a CDR3 protein, they turn into one entry using the most common DNA and genes. The sample has 690,000 or so distinct CDR3 sequences on record, under 20% of them singletons. The ten most abundant clones make up over 15% of the sample. The sample consisted of blood. Source of these receptors: a woman aged 45-65 years with Graves' hyperthyroidism that later progressed to Graves' ophthalmopathy.

This clonotype was detected many times. The chain is built from TRBV12-3 or TRBV12-4 and TRBJ1-5, with 7 bases aligning to TRBD1. The CDR3 has 15 residues. The V gene end was trimmed by 0 bases and the J gene end by 6 bases; junction bases not matched to a gene: 5. The CDR3 DNA reads as TGTGCCAGCAGTTTAGCGCCAGGGGGAAGTCAGCCCCAGCATTTT. This translates into CASSLAPGGSQPQHF.

The chain uses TRBV5-5 and TRBJ2-3; D assignment may be TRBD1 or TRBD2 (6 bases each). Trimming cost V 4 bases and J 0 bases, with 12 bases left between them. Germline CDR1 and CDR2: SGHKS and YYEKEE (reference sequence). The CDR3 runs to 15 residues. The CDR3, as DNA: TGTGCCAGCAGCAATTTAGGGGGGAGCACAGATACGCAGTATTTT. Protein sequence: CASSNLGGSTDTQYF. The variable domain in full, with the rest retrieved from reference TRBV5-5 and TRBJ2-3, is DAGVTQSPTHLIKTRGQQVTLRCSPISGHKSVSWYQQVLGQGPQFIFQYYEKEERGRGNFPDRFSARQFPNYSSELNVNALLLGDSALYLCASSNLGGSTDTQYFGPGTRLTVL.

V and J are TRBV20-1 and TRBJ2-7, with 14 positions matching TRBD2. Germline assignment: CDR1 DFQATT and CDR2 SNEGSKA (reference sequence). This CDR3 spans 19 amino acids. With V trimmed by 6 bases and J by 9 bases, 25 bases remained unmatched. CDR3 nucleotide sequence: TGCAGTGCGGAGAGCGTCCTCCGACTAGCGGGGGGGGAAAATACGGTGCAGTACTTC. This gives the protein CSAESVLRLAGGENTVQYF.

The sample holds many counts of this clonotype. V usage is TRBV11-2 and J usage is TRBJ1-5; D gene unclear. The CDR3 loop spans 13 amino acids. V was shortened by 0 bases and J by 4 bases, with 4 bases between the two germline ends. Germline assignment: CDR1 SGHAT and CDR2 FQNNGV. The DNA of the CDR3 is TGTGCCAGCAGCTTAGAAAGGAATCAGCCCCAGCATTTT. This sequence encodes CASSLERNQPQHF. Using reference TRBV11-2 and TRBJ1-5 for the parts outside the CDR3, the full variable domain is EAGVAQSPRYKIIEKRQSVAFWCNPISGHATLYWYQQILGQGPKLLIQFQNNGVVDDSQLPKDRFSAERLKGVDSTLKIQPAKLEDSAVYLCASSLERNQPQHFGDGTRLSIL.

The J gene is TRBJ2-3, the V gene TRBV29-1, with a weak D call TRBD1 (5 bases). Germline V lookup: CDR1 SQVTM, CDR2 ANQGSEA. The CDR3 has 14 amino acids. Deletions cut 1 base from V and 0 bases from J, with 8 bases between. This CDR3 is CSVEGGSSTDTQYF. As DNA, the CDR3 is TGCAGCGTTGAAGGGGGCTCTAGCACAGATACGCAGTATTTT.

The rearrangement joins TRBV12-5 to TRBJ1-1; D unclear. V lost 1 base and J lost 3, with 6 bases in between. CDR1 is LGHNT, CDR2 FRNRAP, per germline. CDR3 size: 13 residues. The CDR3 loop is CASGLGSHTEAFF. The CDR3 coding sequence is TGTGCTAGTGGTTTGGGGAGCCACACTGAAGCTTTCTTT.

This clonotype was counted at least ten times. The V call is TRBV3-1, the J call TRBJ2-5; D may correspond to TRBD1 or TRBD2 (5 bases each). The CDR3 loop spans 12 amino acids. Deletions cut 3 bases from V and 5 bases from J, with 7 bases between. Germline loops: CDR1 LGHDT, CDR2 YNNKEL (reference sequence). The CDR3 here is CASSQGDETQYF. The CDR3 nucleotides read TGTGCCAGCAGCCAGGGGGATGAGACCCAGTACTTC.

CDR3 DNA sequence: TGCAGCGTTTGGGGGACAGGGCATTATGCAACTAATGAAAAACTGTTTTTT. Amino acid sequence: CSVWGTGHYATNEKLFF. The genes are TRBV29-1 and TRBJ1-4, with 9 bases matching TRBD1. CDR3 size: 17 residues. With V trimmed by 5 bases and J by 0 bases, 10 bases remained unmatched. Germline V gives CDR1 SQVTM, CDR2 ANQGSEA.

The chain is built from TRBV7-3 and TRBJ2-7; 11 bases are a match to TRBD2. V was clipped by 2 bases and J by 3 bases; unmatched bases: 6. The length of the CDR3 is 16 residues. Germline CDR1 SGHTA, CDR2 FQGTGA. CDR3 bases: TGTGCCAGCAGCTTACCCCTAGCGGGGGGTCTCTACGAGCAGTACTTC. Its protein is CASSLPLAGGLYEQYF.

The V gene is TRBV12-3 or TRBV12-4, the J gene TRBJ2-1, with TRBD2 matching over 8 bases. V dropped 5 bases and J dropped 5; count of bases not matched to a gene: 5. The CDR3 totals 14 residues. CDR3 bases: TGTGCCAGCAGTAAGACTAGCGAAGACAATGAGCAGTTCTTC. Translation: CASSKTSEDNEQFF.

This clonotype has more than one count but fewer than ten. CDR3 residues: CASSLRGLETEAFF. DNA for the CDR3: TGTGCCAGCAGTTTAAGGGGGCTAGAAACTGAAGCTTTCTTT. The gene calls are TRBV28 and TRBJ1-1; TRBD1 aligns across 7 bases. V lost 2 bases and J lost 5; bases outside the gene matches: 5. Germline CDR1 and CDR2: MDHEN and SYDVKM. The CDR3 spans 14 residues.

This clonotype was seen repeatedly, ten times or more. V and J are TRBV18 and TRBJ2-5, with D hard to call. The CDR3 has 14 amino acids. Trimming removed 5 bases at V and 5 bases at J, with 15 bases between. Germline loops: CDR1 KGHSH, CDR2 LQKENI. The CDR3 DNA sequence: TGTGCCAGCTCATCCCCGGCAGGCCGGGAGACCCAGTACTTC. As protein: CASSSPAGRETQYF. Variable domain in full (rest from reference TRBV18 and TRBJ2-5): NAGVMQNPRHLVRRRGQEARLRCSPMKGHSHVYWYRQLPEEGLKFMVYLQKENIIDESGMPKERFSAEFPKEGPSILRIQQVVRGDSAAYFCASSSPAGRETQYFGPGTRLLVL.

The sample holds many counts of this clonotype. The chain recombines TRBV12-3 or TRBV12-4 with TRBJ2-5; TRBD2 is a possible D gene (6 bases). The CDR3 spans 15 residues. Trimming took 7 bases from V and 5 from J, leaving 20 bases between them. The CDR3 spells CASKRAGGNRETQYF. DNA of the CDR3: TGTGCCAGCAAGCGGGCGGGCGGAAATCGGGAGACCCAGTACTTC.

V is TRBV9 and J is TRBJ1-2; a possible D gene is TRBD1 (5 bases). The V end lost 4 bases, the J end lost 9 bases, and 22 bases lay between the germline ends. This CDR3 comprises 15 residues. CDR1 and CDR2 from the germline V gene are SGDLS and YYNGEE. CDR3 protein: CASSSRRGQSSSYTF. DNA for the CDR3: TGTGCCAGCAGCTCCCGGAGGGGCCAGTCATCTAGCTACACCTTC.

This clonotype showed up just a few times. This chain joins TRBV6-6 and TRBJ2-3; TRBD2 matches at 12 bases. From germline, CDR1 is MNHNY and CDR2 SVGAGI (reference sequence). The junction had 10 bases not matched to a gene; V was cut back by 0 bases and J by 3 bases. The CDR3 consists of 19 residues. The CDR3 protein is CASSYSSLAGGERTDTQYF. CDR3 nucleotides: TGTGCCAGCAGTTACTCAAGCCTAGCGGGGGGGGAGAGGACAGATACGCAGTATTTT.

This clonotype is a singleton in its sample. The chain employs TRBV24-1 and TRBJ1-4; D is perhaps TRBD1 (6 bases). Trimming shortened V by 10 bases and J by 5 bases, and 19 bases separated the two germline ends. The CDR3 runs to 15 residues. Germline V gene data show CDR1 as KGHDR and CDR2 as SFDVKD. CDR3 sequence: CATKEGGLGNEKLFF. The CDR3 DNA is TGTGCCACGAAAGAGGGGGGCTTAGGGAATGAAAAACTGTTTTTT.

The V gene is TRBV7-9, the J gene TRBJ1-2; the D is unclear. Germline V lookup: CDR1 SEHNR, CDR2 FQNEAQ (reference sequence). The CDR3 contains 16 residues. V lost 3 bases to trimming and J lost 3 bases, with 17 bases between them. The CDR3 region is CASSFNTIGRHYGYTF. For the CDR3, the DNA is TGTGCCAGCAGCTTTAATACAATCGGGCGCCACTATGGCTACACCTTC.